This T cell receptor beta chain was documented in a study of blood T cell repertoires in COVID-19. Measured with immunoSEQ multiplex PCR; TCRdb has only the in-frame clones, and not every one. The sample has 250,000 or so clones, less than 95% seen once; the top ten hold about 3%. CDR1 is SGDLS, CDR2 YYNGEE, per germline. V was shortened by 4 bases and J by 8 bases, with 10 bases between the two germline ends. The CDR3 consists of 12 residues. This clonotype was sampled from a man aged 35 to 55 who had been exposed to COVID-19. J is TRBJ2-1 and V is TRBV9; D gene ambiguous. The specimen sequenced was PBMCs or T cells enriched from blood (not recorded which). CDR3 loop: CASSLPRDEQFF. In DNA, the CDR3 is TGTGCCAGCAGCCTACCTCGGGATGAGCAGTTCTTC.